The 24 T cell receptor beta chains reported below all come from one sample, sequenced in a study of CD8+CD57+ T cells in acquired aplastic anemia. Patients included in sequencing had previously demonstrated CD8+CD57+ cell expansion by flow cytometry. TCR beta VDJ and CDR3 profiles were obtained from a genomic DNA template. MiXCR was run by TCRdb on the reads, yielding one entry per CDR3 protein. The sample has 150,000 to 200,000 distinct CDR3 sequences, 40% to 60% seen once. What was sequenced was sorted CD4+, CD8+, or CD8+CD57+ T cells (not recorded which) from PBMCs. These receptors were obtained from a human donor with aplastic anemia.

The gene calls are TRBV14 and TRBJ2-7; D may match TRBD1 or TRBD2 (6 bases each). The CDR3 is 14 residues long. Trimming took 5 bases from V and 2 from J, leaving 13 bases between them. From germline, CDR1 is SGHDN and CDR2 FVKESK. The CDR3 sequence: CASSSGAGTYEQYF. In nucleotides, the CDR3 is TGTGCCAGCAGCTCGGGGGCAGGGACCTACGAGCAGTACTTC. The complete variable domain, with remaining parts taken from reference TRBV14 and TRBJ2-7, reads EAGVTQFPSHSVIEKGQTVTLRCDPISGHDNLYWYRRVMGKEIKFLLHFVKESKQDESGMPNNRFLAERTGGTYSTLKVQPAELEDSGVYFCASSSGAGTYEQYFGPGTRLTVT.

On this clonotype itself: No conserved phenylalanine or tryptophan is present at the end of the CDR3, so a read error is the likely explanation. This rearrangement joins TRBV10-1 to TRBJ2-7; TRBD1 matches at 7 bases. Trimming took 6 bases from V and 0 from J; bases not matched to a gene: 11. Germline lookup yields CDR1 WNHNN and CDR2 SYGVQD (reference sequence). This CDR3 has 16 residues. This chain's CDR3 is CASSWGTEDFSYEQYL. The DNA for the CDR3 is TGCGCCAGCAGCTGGGGGACAGAGGACTTCTCCTACGAGCAGTACCTC.

As concerns this clonotype: A read error may account for a junction end that differs from germline. This rearrangement joins TRBV18 to TRBJ2-2, with a weak D call TRBD2 (5 bases). This CDR3 contains 12 residues. Germline V gene lookup returns CDR1 KGHSH and CDR2 LQKENI. CDR3 sequence (DNA): TGTGCCAGCTCACCCGACACCGGGGAGCCGTTTTTT. This translates into CASSPDTGEPFF.

The V call is TRBV29-1, the J call TRBJ1-2; 12 positions agree with TRBD1. The V and J ends lost 7 bases and 7 bases, in that order; junction bases with no gene match: 4. Per germline, CDR1 SQVTM and CDR2 ANQGSEA. The CDR3 has 12 amino acids. In nucleotides, the CDR3 is TGCAGCGGGGACAGGGGGCAGGCTGGCTACACCTTC. Translation: CSGDRGQAGYTF.

The chain is built from TRBV19 and TRBJ1-2; the D is unclear. Germline V gives CDR1 LNHDA, CDR2 SQIVND (reference sequence). With 4 bases removed from V and 4 bases from J, the gap between germline ends came to 13 bases. The CDR3 sequence is 14 residues long. CDR3 DNA sequence: TGTGCCAGTAGTAACCAGGAAAGGGTCTATGGCTACACCTTC. Translating gives CASSNQERVYGYTF.

This chain connects TRBV5-6 to TRBJ1-1; D unclear. CDR1 SGHDT and CDR2 YYEEEE come from the germline V gene. V lost 0 bases and J 4 bases, leaving 13 bases between the germline ends. The CDR3 loop spans 15 amino acids. CDR3 coding DNA: TGTGCCAGCAGCTTGGCCGGATCCCTGGTCACTGAAGCTTTCTTT. Translating gives CASSLAGSLVTEAFF.

This clonotype has just a few counts. Since a much larger clone is just one base distant, this may be a read error. In DNA, the CDR3 is TGCGCCAGCAGGGACAGGGGAATAGAAACTGAAGCTTCCTTT. The encoded protein is CASRDRGIETEASF. This rearrangement joins TRBV5-1 to TRBJ1-1, with 9 bases fitting TRBD1. Germline V CDR1 and CDR2: SGHRS, YFSETQ. This CDR3 comprises 14 residues.

V usage is TRBV20-1 and J usage is TRBJ2-5; D could derive from TRBD1 or TRBD2 (6 bases each). CDR3 length: 12 residues. The ends were cut back, 4 bases at V and 7 bases at J, with 13 bases in the middle. Germline V gene data show CDR1 as DFQATT and CDR2 as SNEGSKA (reference sequence). CDR3 loop: CSANREEGTQYF. The CDR3 DNA reads TGCAGTGCTAACAGGGAGGAGGGGACCCAGTACTTC.

The chain couples TRBV19 to TRBJ1-2, with TRBD1 matching over 9 bases. Trimming cost V 4 bases and J 6 bases; bases outside gene matches: 9. This CDR3 is built from 15 residues. Germline V CDR1 and CDR2: LNHDA, SQIVND (reference sequence). The CDR3 DNA reads as TGTGCCAGTAGTACAACAGGGGGCCGAGGGAATGGCTACACCTTC. Protein sequence: CASSTTGGRGNGYTF.

The rearrangement links TRBV20-1 to TRBJ2-2; 7 positions agree with TRBD1. CDR1 DFQATT and CDR2 SNEGSKA come from the germline V gene (reference sequence). V dropped 6 bases and J dropped 1; count of bases not matched to a gene: 8. This CDR3 is 15 amino acids long. The CDR3 sequence is CSALPQGMNTGELFF. Written as DNA, the CDR3 is TGCAGTGCCCTACCACAGGGGATGAACACCGGGGAGCTGTTTTTT.

The CDR3 spells CSAITGYDEQFF. The CDR3 nucleotides are TGCAGTGCTATTACCGGGTACGATGAGCAGTTCTTC. This rearrangement joins TRBV20-1 to TRBJ2-1; D not certain. V gave up 4 bases and J gave up 8 bases, with 12 bases separating them. Germline V gene data show CDR1 as DFQATT and CDR2 as SNEGSKA (reference sequence). The CDR3 length is 12 residues.

V usage is TRBV4-2 and J usage is TRBJ2-1, with TRBD2 matching over 13 bases. Germline V gene sequence: CDR1 LGHNA, CDR2 YNFKEQ. The CDR3 has 16 amino acids. The trim removed 4 bases at V and 2 bases at J, leaving 2 bases unmatched. In DNA form, the CDR3 reads TGTGCCAGCAGCCGTGGGACTAGCGGGACCTACAATGAGCAGTTCTTC. As protein: CASSRGTSGTYNEQFF.

About this clonotype itself: A clone one base away is much larger, so this may be a read error. J is TRBJ2-7 and V is TRBV4-2; D is unresolved. Trimming pared 4 bases from V and 6 bases from J, leaving 16 bases between. The CDR3 runs 14 residues. CDR1 and CDR2 from the germline V gene are LGHNA and YNFKEQ. CDR3 sequence reads: CASSPGCSTLEQYF. Written as DNA, the CDR3 is TGTGCCAGCAGCCCAGGTTGTTCGACCCTCGAGCAGTACTTC.

This clonotype has a count of ten or more. The chain joins TRBV7-9 to TRBJ1-4; maybe TRBD1 (6 bases). V was trimmed by 5 bases and J by 6 bases, leaving 16 bases between them. This CDR3 contains 15 residues. Germline-derived CDR1 and CDR2 are SEHNR and FQNEAQ (reference sequence). Here the CDR3 reads CASSEGVSLHEKLFF. In DNA, the CDR3 is TGTGCCAGCAGCGAGGGGGTTTCTCTACATGAAAAACTGTTTTTT.

Only a few counts were recorded for this clonotype. The V and J genes are TRBV28 and TRBJ1-1; no clear D gene. Trimming cost V 10 bases and J 1 base, with 13 bases left between them. There are 13 residues in the CDR3. Germline assignment: CDR1 MDHEN and CDR2 SYDVKM. The DNA for the CDR3 is TGTGCCACCCACCGGTTCGGGAACACTGAAGCTTTCTTT. It translates to CATHRFGNTEAFF.

There are many counts of this clonotype. This rearrangement joins TRBV9 to TRBJ2-7; TRBD2 aligns across 9 bases. Per the germline V gene, CDR1 is SGDLS and CDR2 is YYNGEE. The trim removed 0 bases at V and 4 bases at J, leaving 5 bases unmatched. The length of the CDR3 is 15 residues. As DNA, the CDR3 is TGTGCCAGCAGCGTAGCTGGCCTAGCGGGATACGAGCAGTACTTC. Translation gives CASSVAGLAGYEQYF.

This chain joins TRBV15 and TRBJ2-3, with D perhaps given as TRBD1 or TRBD2 (5 bases each). The CDR3 is made up of 16 amino acids. Per germline, CDR1 LNHNV and CDR2 YYDKDF (reference sequence). V lost 2 bases, J lost 2 bases, and 14 bases lay in between. The CDR3 DNA reads TGTGCCACCAGCAGACCTGGCGTGGGACCCACAGATACGCAGTATTTT. It encodes CATSRPGVGPTDTQYF.

V is TRBV2 and J is TRBJ2-7, with TRBD1 matching 7 bases. CDR3 length: 15 residues. The germline gives CDR1 SNHLY, CDR2 FYNNEI. Trimming cost V 5 bases and J 4 bases; bases outside gene matches: 11. The CDR3 nucleotides read TGTGCCAGCAGTTGGGGCAAGGGGGCCGGTTACGAGCAGTACTTC. Translation: CASSWGKGAGYEQYF.

The chain recombines TRBV5-1 with TRBJ2-1, with a weak D call TRBD1 (5 bases). The germline V gene has CDR1 SGHRS and CDR2 YFSETQ. The CDR3 spans 14 residues. V was cut by 4 bases and J by 4 bases, with 12 bases left in between. CDR3 in DNA: TGCGCCAGCAGCCCTATTCAGGGTTACAATGAGCAGTTCTTC. Its translation is CASSPIQGYNEQFF.

This sequence joins TRBV29-1 and TRBJ1-2; 7 bases line up with TRBD1. The CDR3 covers 12 residues. Looked up from germline, CDR1 is SQVTM and CDR2 is ANQGSEA. The V and J ends lost 6 bases and 6 bases, in that order; junction bases with no gene match: 7. The chain's CDR3 is CSVGDRANGYTF. DNA for the CDR3: TGCAGCGTGGGGGACAGAGCAAATGGCTACACCTTC.

This clonotype has ten or more counts. The chain employs TRBV6-5 and TRBJ1-1, with D perhaps matching TRBD1 (5 bases). The V end was cut by 5 bases, the J end by 11 bases, with 15 bases between. Germline V CDR1 and CDR2: MNHEY, SVGAGI. This CDR3 is built from 12 residues. The CDR3 region has the DNA TGTGCCAGCAGTCACGTCGGGGCGGTGGCTTTCTTT. Amino acid sequence: CASSHVGAVAFF.

The rearrangement joins TRBV20-1 to TRBJ1-1, with 7 bases fitting TRBD1. V lost 3 bases, J lost 1 base, and 8 bases stayed unmatched. This CDR3 has 15 amino acids. The germline V gene encodes CDR1 DFQATT and CDR2 SNEGSKA (reference sequence). The CDR3 DNA follows: TGCAGTGCTAGGAACAGGGGCCCTCCGAACACTGAAGCTTTCTTT. Translating gives CSARNRGPPNTEAFF.

The table lists this clonotype with a few counts. CDR3 amino acids: CSARGGGSSYEQYF. The CDR3 bases are TGCAGTGCTAGGGGGGGTGGGTCCTCCTACGAGCAGTACTTC. The rearrangement uses TRBV20-1 and TRBJ2-7; D is possibly TRBD2 (6 bases). Germline V gene sequence: CDR1 DFQATT, CDR2 SNEGSKA (reference sequence). V lost 3 bases and J 0 bases, leaving 12 bases between the germline ends. The CDR3 totals 14 residues.

Comments on this clonotype: A much more abundant neighbour one base away suggests this may be a read error. The V gene is TRBV6-1, the J gene TRBJ2-7, with D perhaps TRBD1 or TRBD2 (5 bases each). Germline V gene lookup returns CDR1 MNHNS and CDR2 SASEGT. V dropped 6 bases and J dropped 6 bases, with 30 bases sitting between them. The CDR3 loop spans 18 amino acids. As DNA, the CDR3 is TGTGCCAGCAGCCACGATCCGGGACCCCGGGGCCGAACCTGCGAGCAGTACTTC. Amino acid sequence: CASSHDPGPRGRTCEQYF.